This T cell receptor beta chain was found in a study of cytomegalovirus exposure and HLA in healthy donors. Libraries were prepared by immunoSEQ multiplex PCR; TCRdb keeps only in-frame clonotypes and omits some of them. The sample lists around 400,000 clones, roughly 85% occurring once. Study results and caveats: The tendency of first-cohort TCR clusters to co-occur in the 130 or so validation repertoires was identified by a subsequent analysis. The listing of 150 or so TCR beta chains classed them as cytomegalovirus-associated. It was reported that the classifier diagnosed cytomegalovirus status with high specificity and sensitivity in both the original and validation cohorts. Across donors, most TCRs were seen rarely, yet some public ones were widespread.

The V segment lost 5 bases and the J segment 1 base; nucleotides outside the gene matches: 7. The germline V gene has CDR1 LNHDA and CDR2 SQIVND (reference sequence). The CDR3 is 15 residues long. Worth noting for this clone: The antigen is not known.

This chain links TRBV19 with TRBJ1-1; 7 nucleotides line up with TRBD1. The TCR was taken from a woman between 18 and 29 years old in good health and CMV-seronegative. Sequenced input: PBMCs. The CDR3: CASSEQGLGNTEAFF. The CDR3 DNA sequence: TGTGCCAGTAGTGAACAGGGGCTCGGGAACACTGAAGCTTTCTTT.